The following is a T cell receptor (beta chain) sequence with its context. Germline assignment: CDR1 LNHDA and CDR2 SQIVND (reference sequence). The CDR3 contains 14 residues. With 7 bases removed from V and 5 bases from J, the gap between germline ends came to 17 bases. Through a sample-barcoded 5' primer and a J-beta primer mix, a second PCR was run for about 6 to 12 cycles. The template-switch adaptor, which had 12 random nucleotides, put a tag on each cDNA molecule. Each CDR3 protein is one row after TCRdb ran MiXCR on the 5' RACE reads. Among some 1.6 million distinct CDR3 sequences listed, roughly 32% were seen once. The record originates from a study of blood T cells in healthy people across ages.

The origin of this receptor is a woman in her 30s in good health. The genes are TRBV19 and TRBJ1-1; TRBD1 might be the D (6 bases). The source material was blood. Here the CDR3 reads CASTSGGGATEAFF. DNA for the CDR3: TGTGCCAGTACATCAGGAGGGGGGGCGACTGAAGCTTTCTTT.